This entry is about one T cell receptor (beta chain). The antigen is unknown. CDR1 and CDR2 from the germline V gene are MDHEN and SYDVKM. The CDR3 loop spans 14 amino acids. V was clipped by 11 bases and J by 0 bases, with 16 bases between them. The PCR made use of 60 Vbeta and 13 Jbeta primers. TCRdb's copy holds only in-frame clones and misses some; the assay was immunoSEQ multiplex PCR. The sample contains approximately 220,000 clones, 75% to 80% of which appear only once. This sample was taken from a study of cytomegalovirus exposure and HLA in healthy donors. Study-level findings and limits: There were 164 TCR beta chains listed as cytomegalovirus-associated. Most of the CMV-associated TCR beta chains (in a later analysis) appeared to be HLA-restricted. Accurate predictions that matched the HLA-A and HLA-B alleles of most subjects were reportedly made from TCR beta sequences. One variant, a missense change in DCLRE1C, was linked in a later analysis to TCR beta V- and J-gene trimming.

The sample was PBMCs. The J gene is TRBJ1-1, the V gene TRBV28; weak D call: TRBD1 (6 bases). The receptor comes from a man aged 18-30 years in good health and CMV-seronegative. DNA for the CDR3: TGTGCCGTGACAGGCGCACGTATGAACACTGAAGCTTTCTTT. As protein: CAVTGARMNTEAFF.